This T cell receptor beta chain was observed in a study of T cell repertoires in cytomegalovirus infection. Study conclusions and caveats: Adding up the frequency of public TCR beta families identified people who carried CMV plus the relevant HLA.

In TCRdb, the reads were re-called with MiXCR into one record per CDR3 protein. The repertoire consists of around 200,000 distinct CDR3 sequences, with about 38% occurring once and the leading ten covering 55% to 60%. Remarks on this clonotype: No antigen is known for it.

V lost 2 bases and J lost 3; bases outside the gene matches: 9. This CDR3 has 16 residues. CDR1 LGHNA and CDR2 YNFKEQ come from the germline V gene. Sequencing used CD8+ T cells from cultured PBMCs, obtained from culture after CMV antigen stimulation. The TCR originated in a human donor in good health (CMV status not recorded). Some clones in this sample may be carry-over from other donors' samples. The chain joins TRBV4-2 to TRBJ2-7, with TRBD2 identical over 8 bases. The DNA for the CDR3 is TGTGCCAGCAGCCAACTTCAAGCGGGGGACCTCTACGAGCAGTACTTC. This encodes CASSQLQAGDLYEQYF.